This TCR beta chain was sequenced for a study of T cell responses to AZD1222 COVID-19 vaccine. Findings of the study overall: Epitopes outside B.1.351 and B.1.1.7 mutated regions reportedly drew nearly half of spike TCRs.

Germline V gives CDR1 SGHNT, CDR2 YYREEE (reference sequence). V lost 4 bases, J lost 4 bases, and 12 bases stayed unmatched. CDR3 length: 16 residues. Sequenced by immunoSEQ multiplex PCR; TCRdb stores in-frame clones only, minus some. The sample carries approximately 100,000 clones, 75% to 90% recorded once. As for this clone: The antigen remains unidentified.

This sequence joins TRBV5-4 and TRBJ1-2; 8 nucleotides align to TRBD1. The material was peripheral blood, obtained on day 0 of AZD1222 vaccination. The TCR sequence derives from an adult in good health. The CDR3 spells CASSRPPDRGLYGYTF. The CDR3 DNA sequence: TGTGCCAGCAGCCGGCCCCCCGACAGGGGCCTCTATGGCTACACCTTC.